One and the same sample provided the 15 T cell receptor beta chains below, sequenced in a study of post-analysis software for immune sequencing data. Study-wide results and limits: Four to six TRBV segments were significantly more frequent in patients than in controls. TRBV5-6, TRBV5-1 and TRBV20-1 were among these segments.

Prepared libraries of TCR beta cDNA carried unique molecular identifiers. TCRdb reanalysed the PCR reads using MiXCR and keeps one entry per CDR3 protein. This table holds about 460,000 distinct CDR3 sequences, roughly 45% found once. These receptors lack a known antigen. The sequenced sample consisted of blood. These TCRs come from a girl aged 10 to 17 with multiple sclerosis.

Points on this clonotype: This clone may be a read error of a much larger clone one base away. CDR3 nucleotide sequence: TGTACCACCAGTGATCTTGAAAGACAGCGCACAGATACGCAGTATTTT. It translates to CTTSDLERQRTDTQYF. The V call is TRBV24-1, the J call TRBJ2-3, with a weak D call TRBD1 (5 bases). The germline V gene encodes CDR1 KGHDR and CDR2 SFDVKD. The CDR3 sequence is 16 residues long.

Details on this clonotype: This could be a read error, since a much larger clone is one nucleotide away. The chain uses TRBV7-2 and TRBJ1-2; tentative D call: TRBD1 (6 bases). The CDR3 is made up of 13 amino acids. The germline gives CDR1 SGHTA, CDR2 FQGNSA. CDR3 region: CVSSYPGQGGYTF. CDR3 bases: TGTGTCAGCAGCTATCCGGGACAAGGTGGCTACACCTTC.

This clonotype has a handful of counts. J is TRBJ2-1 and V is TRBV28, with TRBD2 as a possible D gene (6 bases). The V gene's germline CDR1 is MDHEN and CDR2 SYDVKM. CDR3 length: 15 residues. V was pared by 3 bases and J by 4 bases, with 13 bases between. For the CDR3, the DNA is TGTGCCAGCAGTTTTGGCCTAGCGCAGTACAATGAGCAGTTCTTC. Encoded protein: CASSFGLAQYNEQFF.

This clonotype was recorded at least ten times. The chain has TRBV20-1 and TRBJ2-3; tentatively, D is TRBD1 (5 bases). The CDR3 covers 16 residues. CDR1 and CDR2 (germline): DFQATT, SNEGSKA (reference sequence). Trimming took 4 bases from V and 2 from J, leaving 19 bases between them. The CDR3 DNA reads TGCAGTGCTATCGTCCCTATACAGGAGATCACAGATACGCAGTATTTT. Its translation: CSAIVPIQEITDTQYF.

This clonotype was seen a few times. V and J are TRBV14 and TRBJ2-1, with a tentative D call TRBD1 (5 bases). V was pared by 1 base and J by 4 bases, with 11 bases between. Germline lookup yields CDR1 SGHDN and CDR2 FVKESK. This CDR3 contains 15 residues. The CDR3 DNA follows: TGTGCCAGCAGCCAAGTTCCGAGACAGTACAATGAGCAGTTCTTC. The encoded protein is CASSQVPRQYNEQFF.

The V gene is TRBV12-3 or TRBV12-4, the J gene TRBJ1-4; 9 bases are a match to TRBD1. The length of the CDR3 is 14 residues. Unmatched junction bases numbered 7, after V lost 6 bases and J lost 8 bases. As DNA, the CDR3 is TGTGCCAGCAGCCTCGGGACAGGGTTAGAAAAACTGTTTTTT. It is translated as CASSLGTGLEKLFF.

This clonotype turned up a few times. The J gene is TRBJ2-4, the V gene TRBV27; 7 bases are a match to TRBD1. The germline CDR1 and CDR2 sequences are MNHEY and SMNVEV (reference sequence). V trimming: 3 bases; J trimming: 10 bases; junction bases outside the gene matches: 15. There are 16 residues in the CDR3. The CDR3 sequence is CASSLGRGPQQGIQYF. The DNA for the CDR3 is TGTGCCAGCAGTTTGGGGCGCGGGCCCCAACAGGGGATTCAGTACTTC.

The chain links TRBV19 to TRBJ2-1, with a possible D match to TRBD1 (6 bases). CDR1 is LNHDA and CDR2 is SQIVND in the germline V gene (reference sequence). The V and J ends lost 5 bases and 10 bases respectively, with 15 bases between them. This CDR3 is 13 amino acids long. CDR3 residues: CASSLRTDGEQFF. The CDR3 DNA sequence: TGTGCCAGTAGTCTCCGGACAGACGGGGAGCAGTTCTTC.

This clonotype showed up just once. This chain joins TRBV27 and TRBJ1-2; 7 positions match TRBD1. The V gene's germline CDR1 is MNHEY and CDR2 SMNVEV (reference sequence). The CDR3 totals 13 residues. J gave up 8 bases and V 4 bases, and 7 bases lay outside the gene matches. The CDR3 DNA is TGTGCCAGCAGTTCACAGACAGGGCGCGGCTACACCTTC. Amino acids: CASSSQTGRGYTF.

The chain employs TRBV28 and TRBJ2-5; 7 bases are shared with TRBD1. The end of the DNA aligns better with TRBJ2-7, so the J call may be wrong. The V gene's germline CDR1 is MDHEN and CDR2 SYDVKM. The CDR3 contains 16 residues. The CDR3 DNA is TGTGCCAGCAGCCGAACTACCGAGGGACAGTATCTCGAGCAGTACTTC. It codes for CASSRTTEGQYLEQYF.

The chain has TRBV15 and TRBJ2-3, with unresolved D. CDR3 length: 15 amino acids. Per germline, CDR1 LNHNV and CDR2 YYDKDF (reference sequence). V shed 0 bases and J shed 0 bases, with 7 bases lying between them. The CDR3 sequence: CATSRDISSTDTQYF. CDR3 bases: TGTGCCACCAGCAGAGATATCTCTAGCACAGATACGCAGTATTTT.

The CDR3 region has the DNA TGTGCCAGCAGCAAAGGGGCTAGCGGATACACAGATACGCAGTATTTT. Translation: CASSKGASGYTDTQYF. V usage is TRBV21-1 and J usage is TRBJ2-3; the table names TRBD2, a call not compared with the DNA. TRBV21-1 is listed as a pseudogene. The CDR3 totals 16 residues.

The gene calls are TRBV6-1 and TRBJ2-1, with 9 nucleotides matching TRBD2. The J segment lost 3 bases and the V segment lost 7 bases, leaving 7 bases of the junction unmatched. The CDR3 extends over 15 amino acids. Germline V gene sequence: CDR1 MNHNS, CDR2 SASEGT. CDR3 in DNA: TGTGCCAGCACTACGGGACTAGCACACTACAATGAGCAGTTCTTC. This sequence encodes CASTTGLAHYNEQFF.

CDR3 nucleotide sequence: TGTGCCAGCAGCTTAAGTAGCAAGAACACTGAAGCTTTCTTT. Amino acids: CASSLSSKNTEAFF. This chain links TRBV7-3 with TRBJ1-1; D call uncertain. The CDR3 sequence is 14 residues long. With 1 base removed from V and 1 base from J, the gap between germline ends came to 7 bases. Germline V CDR1 and CDR2: SGHTA, FQGTGA.

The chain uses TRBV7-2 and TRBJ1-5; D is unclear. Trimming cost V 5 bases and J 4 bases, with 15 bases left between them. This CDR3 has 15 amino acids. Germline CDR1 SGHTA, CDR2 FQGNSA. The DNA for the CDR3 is TGTGCCAGCAGCCCCGACCCGGACCCAAATCAGCCCCAGCATTTT. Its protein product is CASSPDPDPNQPQHF. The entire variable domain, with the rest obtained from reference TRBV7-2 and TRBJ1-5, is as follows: GAGVSQSPSNKVTEKGKDVELRCDPISGHTALYWYRQSLGQGLEFLIYFQGNSAPDKSGLPSDRFSAERTGGSVSTLTIQRTQQEDSAVYLCASSPDPDPNQPQHFGDGTRLSIL.